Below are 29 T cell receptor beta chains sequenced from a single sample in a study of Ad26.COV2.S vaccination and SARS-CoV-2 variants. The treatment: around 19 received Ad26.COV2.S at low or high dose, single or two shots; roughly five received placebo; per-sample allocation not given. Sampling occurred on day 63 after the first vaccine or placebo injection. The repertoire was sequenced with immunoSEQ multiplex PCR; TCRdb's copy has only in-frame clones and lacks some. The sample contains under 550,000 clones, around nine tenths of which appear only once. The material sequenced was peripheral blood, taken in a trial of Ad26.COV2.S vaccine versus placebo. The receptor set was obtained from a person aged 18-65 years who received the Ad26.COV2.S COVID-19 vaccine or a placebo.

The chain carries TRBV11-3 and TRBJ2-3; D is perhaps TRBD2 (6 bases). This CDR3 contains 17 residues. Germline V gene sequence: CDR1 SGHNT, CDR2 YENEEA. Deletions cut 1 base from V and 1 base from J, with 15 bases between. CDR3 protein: CASSLGGLASGTDTQYF. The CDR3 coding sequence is TGTGCCAGCAGCTTAGGAGGTCTAGCGTCTGGCACAGATACGCAGTATTTT.

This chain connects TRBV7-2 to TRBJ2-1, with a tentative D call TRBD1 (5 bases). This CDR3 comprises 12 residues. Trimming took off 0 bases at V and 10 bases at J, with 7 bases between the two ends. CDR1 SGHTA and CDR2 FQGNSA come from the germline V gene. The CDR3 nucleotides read TGTGCCAGCAGCTTAGCGCCAGGGGAGCAGTTCTTC. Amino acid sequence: CASSLAPGEQFF.

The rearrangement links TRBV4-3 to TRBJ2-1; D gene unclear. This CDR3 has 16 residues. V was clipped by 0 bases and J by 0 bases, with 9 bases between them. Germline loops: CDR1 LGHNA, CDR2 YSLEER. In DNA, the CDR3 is TGCGCCAGCAGCCAAGACCACCAAAGCTCCTACAATGAGCAGTTCTTC. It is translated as CASSQDHQSSYNEQFF.

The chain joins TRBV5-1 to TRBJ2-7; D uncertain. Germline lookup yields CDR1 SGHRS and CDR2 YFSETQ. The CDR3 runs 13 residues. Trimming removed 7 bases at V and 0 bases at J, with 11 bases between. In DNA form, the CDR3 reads TGCGCCAGCTCGACTGAGTACTCCTACGAGCAGTACTTC. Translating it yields CASSTEYSYEQYF.

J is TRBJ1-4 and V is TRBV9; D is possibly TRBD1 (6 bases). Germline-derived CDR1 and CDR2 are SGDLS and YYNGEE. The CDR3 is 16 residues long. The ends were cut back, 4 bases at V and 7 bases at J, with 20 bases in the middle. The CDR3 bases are TGTGCCAGCAGCCCCCAGAGAGGGGGTGTTGGTGAAAAACTGTTTTTT. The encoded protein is CASSPQRGGVGEKLFF.

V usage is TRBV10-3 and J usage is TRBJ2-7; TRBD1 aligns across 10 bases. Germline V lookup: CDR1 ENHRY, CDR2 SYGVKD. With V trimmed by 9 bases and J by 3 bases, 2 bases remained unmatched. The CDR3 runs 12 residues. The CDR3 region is CAMGQGIYEQYF. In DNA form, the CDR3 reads TGTGCCATGGGACAGGGGATCTACGAGCAGTACTTC.

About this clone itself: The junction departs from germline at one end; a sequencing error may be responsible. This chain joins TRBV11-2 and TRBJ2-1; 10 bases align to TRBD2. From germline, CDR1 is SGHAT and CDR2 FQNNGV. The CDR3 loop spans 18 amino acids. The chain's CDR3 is CASSSRGASGSSYNEQLF. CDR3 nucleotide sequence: TGTGCCAGCAGCTCGAGAGGGGCTAGCGGGAGCTCCTACAATGAGCAGCTCTTC.

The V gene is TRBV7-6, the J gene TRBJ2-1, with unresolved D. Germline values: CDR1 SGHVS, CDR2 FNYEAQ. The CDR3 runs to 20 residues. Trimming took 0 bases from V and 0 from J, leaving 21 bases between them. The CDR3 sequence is CASSLAPTPEMKSSYNEQFF. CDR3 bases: TGTGCCAGCAGCTTAGCCCCCACTCCGGAAATGAAAAGCTCCTACAATGAGCAGTTCTTC.

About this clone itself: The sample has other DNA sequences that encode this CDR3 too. CDR3: CASSYSSTGELFF. In DNA, the CDR3 is TGTGCCAGCAGTTACTCGTCCACCGGGGAGCTGTTTTTT. The chain combines TRBV6-2 or TRBV6-3 with TRBJ2-2; D unclear. Trimming removed 0 bases from V and 4 bases from J, with 3 bases in between. Germline V lookup: CDR1 MNHEY, CDR2 SVGEGT. This CDR3 has 13 residues.

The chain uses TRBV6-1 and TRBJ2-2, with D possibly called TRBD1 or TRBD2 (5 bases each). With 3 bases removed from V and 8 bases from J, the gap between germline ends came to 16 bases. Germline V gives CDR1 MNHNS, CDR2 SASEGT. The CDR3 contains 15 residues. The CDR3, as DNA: TGTGCCAGCAGTGAGGTGGGGGTCACCCAAGGGGAGCTGTTTTTT. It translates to CASSEVGVTQGELFF.

This CDR3 reads CASSFWGFYGYTF. The CDR3 bases are TGTGCCAGCAGCTTTTGGGGCTTCTATGGCTACACCTTC. The chain recombines TRBV5-4 with TRBJ1-2, with a weak D call TRBD1 (5 bases). The V end was cut by 2 bases, the J end by 4 bases, with 9 bases between. Germline V gives CDR1 SGHNT, CDR2 YYREEE (reference sequence). CDR3 size: 13 residues. Complete variable domain (other parts from reference TRBV5-4 and TRBJ1-2): ETGVTQSPTHLIKTRGQQVTLRCSSQSGHNTVSWYQQALGQGPQFIFQYYREEENGRGNFPPRFSGLQFPNYSSELNVNALELDDSALYLCASSFWGFYGYTFGSGTRLTVV.

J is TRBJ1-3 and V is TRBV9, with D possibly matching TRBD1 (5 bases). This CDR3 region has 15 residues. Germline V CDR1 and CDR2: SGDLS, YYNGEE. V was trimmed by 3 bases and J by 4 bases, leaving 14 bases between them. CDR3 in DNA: TGTGCCAGCAGCGCGGTAGGGGCTTCGGGAAACACCATATATTTT. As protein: CASSAVGASGNTIYF. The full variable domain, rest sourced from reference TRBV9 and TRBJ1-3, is DSGVTQTPKHLITATGQRVTLRCSPRSGDLSVYWYQQSLDQGLQFLIQYYNGEERAKGNILERFSAQQFPDLHSELNLSSLELGDSALYFCASSAVGASGNTIYFGEGSWLTVV.

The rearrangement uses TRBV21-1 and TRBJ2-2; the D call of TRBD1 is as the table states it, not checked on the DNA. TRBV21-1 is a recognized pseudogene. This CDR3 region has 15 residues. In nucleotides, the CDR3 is TGTGCCAGCAGGGGGGGACAGGCGCATACCGGGGAGCTGTTTTTT. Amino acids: CASRGGQAHTGELFF.

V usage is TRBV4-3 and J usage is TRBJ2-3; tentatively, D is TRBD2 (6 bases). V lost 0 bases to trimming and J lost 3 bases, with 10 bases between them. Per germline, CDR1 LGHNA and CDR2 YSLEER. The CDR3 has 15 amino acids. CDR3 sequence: CASSQDGSGTDTQYF. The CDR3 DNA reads TGCGCCAGCAGCCAAGACGGGAGTGGAACAGATACGCAGTATTTT.

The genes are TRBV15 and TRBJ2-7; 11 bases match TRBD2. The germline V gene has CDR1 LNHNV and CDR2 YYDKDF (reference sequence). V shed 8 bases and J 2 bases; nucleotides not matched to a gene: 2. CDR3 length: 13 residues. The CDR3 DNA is TGTGCCACCTCTAGCGGGAGGACCTACGAGCAGTACTTC. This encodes CATSSGRTYEQYF.

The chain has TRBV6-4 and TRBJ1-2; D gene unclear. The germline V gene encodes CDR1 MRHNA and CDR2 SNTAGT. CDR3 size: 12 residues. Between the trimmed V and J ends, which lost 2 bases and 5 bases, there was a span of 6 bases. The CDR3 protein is CASSDNGYGYTF. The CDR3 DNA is TGTGCCAGCAGTGACAACGGGTATGGCTACACCTTC.

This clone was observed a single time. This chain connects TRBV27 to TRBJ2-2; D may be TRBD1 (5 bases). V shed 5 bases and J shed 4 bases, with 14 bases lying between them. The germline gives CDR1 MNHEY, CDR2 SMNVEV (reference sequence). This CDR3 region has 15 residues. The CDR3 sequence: CASSPLAGFTGELFF. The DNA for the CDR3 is TGTGCCAGCAGTCCCTTGGCAGGGTTCACCGGGGAGCTGTTTTTT.

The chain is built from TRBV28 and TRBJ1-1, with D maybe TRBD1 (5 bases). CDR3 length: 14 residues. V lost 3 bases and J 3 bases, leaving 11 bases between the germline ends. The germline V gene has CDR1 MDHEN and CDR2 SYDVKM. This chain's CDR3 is CASSFSGPYTEAFF. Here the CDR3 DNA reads TGTGCCAGCAGTTTTTCGGGACCTTACACTGAAGCTTTCTTT.

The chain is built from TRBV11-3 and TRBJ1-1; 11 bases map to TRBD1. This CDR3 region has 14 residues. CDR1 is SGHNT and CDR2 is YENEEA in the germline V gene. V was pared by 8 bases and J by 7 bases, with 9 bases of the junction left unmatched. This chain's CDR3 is CASSIGQGAGEAFF. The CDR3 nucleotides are TGTGCCAGCTCAATTGGACAGGGGGCCGGTGAAGCTTTCTTT.

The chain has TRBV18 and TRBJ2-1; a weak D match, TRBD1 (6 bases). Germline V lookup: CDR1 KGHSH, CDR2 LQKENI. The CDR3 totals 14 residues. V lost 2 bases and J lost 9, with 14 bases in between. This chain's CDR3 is CASSPTYRVREQFF. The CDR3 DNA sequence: TGTGCCAGCTCACCAACATACAGGGTGCGTGAGCAGTTCTTC.

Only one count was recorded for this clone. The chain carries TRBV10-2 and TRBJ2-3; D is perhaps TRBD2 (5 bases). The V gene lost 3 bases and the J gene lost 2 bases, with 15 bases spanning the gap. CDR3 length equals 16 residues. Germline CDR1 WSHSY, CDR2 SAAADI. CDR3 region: CASSEFASRFTDTQYF. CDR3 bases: TGCGCCAGCAGTGAATTCGCTAGCCGTTTCACAGATACGCAGTATTTT.

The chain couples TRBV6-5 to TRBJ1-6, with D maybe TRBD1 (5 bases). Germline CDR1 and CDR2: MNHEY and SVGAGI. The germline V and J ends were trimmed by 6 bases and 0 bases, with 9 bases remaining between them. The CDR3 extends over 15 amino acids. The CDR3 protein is CASRAGSSYNSPLHF. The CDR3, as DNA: TGTGCCAGCAGAGCAGGGAGCTCCTATAATTCACCCCTCCACTTT.

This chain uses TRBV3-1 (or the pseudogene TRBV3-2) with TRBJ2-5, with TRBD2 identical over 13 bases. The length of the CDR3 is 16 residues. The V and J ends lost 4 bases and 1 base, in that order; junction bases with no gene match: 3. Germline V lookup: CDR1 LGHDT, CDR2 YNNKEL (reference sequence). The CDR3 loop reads CASSPGLAGAQETQYF. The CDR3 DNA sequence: TGTGCCAGCAGCCCCGGACTAGCGGGAGCCCAAGAGACCCAGTACTTC.

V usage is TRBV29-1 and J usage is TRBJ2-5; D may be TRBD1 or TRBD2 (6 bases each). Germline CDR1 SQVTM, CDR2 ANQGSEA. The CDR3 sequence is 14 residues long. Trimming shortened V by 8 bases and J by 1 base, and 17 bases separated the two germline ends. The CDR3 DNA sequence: TGCAGCCATTCGGGGGCCGTGGCCCAAGAGACCCAGTACTTC. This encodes CSHSGAVAQETQYF.

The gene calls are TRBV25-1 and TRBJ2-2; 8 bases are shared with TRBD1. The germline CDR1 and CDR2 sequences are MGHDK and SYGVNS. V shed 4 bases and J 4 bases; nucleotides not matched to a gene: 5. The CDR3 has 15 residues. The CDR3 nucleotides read TGTGCCAGCAGTGCTACAGGGGGAGGCACCGGGGAGCTGTTTTTT. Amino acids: CASSATGGGTGELFF.

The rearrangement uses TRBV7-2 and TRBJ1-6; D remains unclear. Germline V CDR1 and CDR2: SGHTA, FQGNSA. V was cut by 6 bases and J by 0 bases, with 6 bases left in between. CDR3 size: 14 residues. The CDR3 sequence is CASRSHSYNSPLHF. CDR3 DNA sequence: TGTGCCAGCAGAAGCCACTCCTATAATTCACCCCTCCACTTT.

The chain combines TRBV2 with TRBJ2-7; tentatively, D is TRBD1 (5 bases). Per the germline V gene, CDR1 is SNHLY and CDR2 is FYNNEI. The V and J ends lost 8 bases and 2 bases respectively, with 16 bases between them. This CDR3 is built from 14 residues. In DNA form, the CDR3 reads TGTGCCAGCCGGTTTCGTGGACATACCTACGAGCAGTACTTC. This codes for CASRFRGHTYEQYF.

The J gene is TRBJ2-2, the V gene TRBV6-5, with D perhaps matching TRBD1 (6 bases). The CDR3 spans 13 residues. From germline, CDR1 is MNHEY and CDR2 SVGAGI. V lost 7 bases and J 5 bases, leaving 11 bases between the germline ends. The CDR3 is CASTPQGTGELFF. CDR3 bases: TGTGCCAGCACCCCCCAGGGGACCGGGGAGCTGTTTTTT.

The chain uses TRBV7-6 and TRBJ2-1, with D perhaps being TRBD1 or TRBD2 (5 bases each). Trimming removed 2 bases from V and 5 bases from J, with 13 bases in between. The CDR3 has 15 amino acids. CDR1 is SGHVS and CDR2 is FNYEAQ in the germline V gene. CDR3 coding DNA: TGTGCCAGCAGCTTACTGATCGGGACCAACAATGAGCAGTTCTTC. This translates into CASSLLIGTNNEQFF.